Presented here are 10 T cell receptor beta chains from one specimen sequenced in a study of blood T cell repertoires in COVID-19. Method: immunoSEQ multiplex PCR; TCRdb's copy keeps in-frame clones and lacks some. The data show 450,000 to 500,000 clones, 75% to 90% seen once. Sequencing was carried out using peripheral blood. These receptors came from a human donor in a cohort sampled during active COVID-19.

The V and J genes are TRBV6-4 and TRBJ2-1; TRBD2 might be the D (5 bases). V lost 5 bases to trimming and J lost 8 bases, with 13 bases between them. The V gene's germline CDR1 is MRHNA and CDR2 SNTAGT. The CDR3 covers 13 residues. The CDR3 spells CASSIATRDEQFF. In DNA, the CDR3 is TGTGCCAGCAGTATAGCGACCCGGGATGAGCAGTTCTTC.

There are a few counts of this clone. The J gene is TRBJ1-3, the V gene TRBV7-2; no definite D call. Trimming took off 1 base at V and 0 bases at J, with 7 bases between the two ends. The V gene's germline CDR1 is SGHTA and CDR2 FQGNSA. The CDR3 runs 15 residues. The CDR3 is CASSLVASSGNTIYF. In DNA, the CDR3 is TGTGCCAGCAGCTTAGTAGCGAGCTCTGGAAACACCATATATTTT.

The chain recombines TRBV5-1 with TRBJ1-1, with D maybe TRBD1 (5 bases). The CDR3 covers 12 residues. Germline assignment: CDR1 SGHRS and CDR2 YFSETQ. Trimming cost V 0 bases and J 10 bases, with 10 bases left between them. The CDR3 DNA reads TGCGCCAGCAGCTTGGATCCGGGGGTAGCTTTCTTT. Its translation: CASSLDPGVAFF.

V and J are TRBV6-5 and TRBJ1-1; tentatively, D is TRBD1 (5 bases). Germline CDR1 MNHEY, CDR2 SVGAGI. V gave up 7 bases and J gave up 3 bases, with 18 bases separating them. The CDR3 has 15 amino acids. CDR3 nucleotides: TGTGCCAGCACTAAACGGGGGGGATCCTACACTGAAGCTTTCTTT. Translated, it gives CASTKRGGSYTEAFF.

The genes are TRBV29-1 and TRBJ2-7, with D tentatively TRBD1 (5 bases). CDR3 length equals 12 residues. Trimming shortened V by 5 bases and J by 1 base, and 9 bases separated the two germline ends. CDR1 and CDR2 from the germline V gene are SQVTM and ANQGSEA. The CDR3 DNA reads as TGCAGCGTTAGGACATCGTCCTACGAGCAGTACTTC. Translation gives CSVRTSSYEQYF.

The rearrangement uses TRBV6-2 or TRBV6-3 and TRBJ2-3, with 14 nucleotides matching TRBD2. This CDR3 has 18 amino acids. With V trimmed by 6 bases and J by 6 bases, 14 bases remained unmatched. Germline CDR1 reads MNHEY; CDR2 reads SVGEGT. CDR3 sequence: CASSPGLAGGLSRDTQYF. Here the CDR3 DNA reads TGTGCCAGCAGCCCCGGACTAGCGGGAGGCCTCTCCCGGGATACGCAGTATTTT.

The J gene is TRBJ1-1, the V gene TRBV20-1; possible D gene TRBD1, 5 bases. This CDR3 contains 11 residues. Looked up from germline, CDR1 is DFQATT and CDR2 is SNEGSKA (reference sequence). The V end was cut by 7 bases, the J end by 4 bases, with 10 bases between. CDR3 nucleotides: TGCAGTGTGGGAAGGGGCACTGAAGCTTTCTTT. Residues: CSVGRGTEAFF.

This clone occurred a few times. The rearrangement links TRBV5-8 to TRBJ2-1, with a tentative D call TRBD1 (5 bases). Trimming cost V 1 base and J 7 bases, with 12 bases left between them. The CDR3 is 14 residues long. Per germline, CDR1 SGHTS and CDR2 YDEGEE. The CDR3 spells CASSLLRHRNEQFF. The DNA for the CDR3 is TGTGCCAGCAGCTTGTTACGGCACAGGAATGAGCAGTTCTTC.

The V gene is TRBV10-3, the J gene TRBJ2-1; 13 bases match TRBD2. The CDR3 loop spans 14 amino acids. The germline CDR1 and CDR2 sequences are ENHRY and SYGVKD. V gave up 8 bases and J gave up 5 bases; unmatched junction bases: 3. CDR3 sequence: CAIALAGGNNEQFF. CDR3 in DNA: TGTGCCATCGCACTAGCGGGAGGGAACAATGAGCAGTTCTTC.

The J gene is TRBJ2-1, the V gene TRBV5-1; 9 positions match TRBD2. The germline V gene encodes CDR1 SGHRS and CDR2 YFSETQ. This CDR3 region has 14 residues. V shed 0 bases, J shed 5 bases, and the junction held 0 bases outside the gene matches. The CDR3 sequence: CASSLGLADNEQFF. The CDR3 DNA sequence: TGCGCCAGCAGCTTGGGACTAGCGGACAATGAGCAGTTCTTC.